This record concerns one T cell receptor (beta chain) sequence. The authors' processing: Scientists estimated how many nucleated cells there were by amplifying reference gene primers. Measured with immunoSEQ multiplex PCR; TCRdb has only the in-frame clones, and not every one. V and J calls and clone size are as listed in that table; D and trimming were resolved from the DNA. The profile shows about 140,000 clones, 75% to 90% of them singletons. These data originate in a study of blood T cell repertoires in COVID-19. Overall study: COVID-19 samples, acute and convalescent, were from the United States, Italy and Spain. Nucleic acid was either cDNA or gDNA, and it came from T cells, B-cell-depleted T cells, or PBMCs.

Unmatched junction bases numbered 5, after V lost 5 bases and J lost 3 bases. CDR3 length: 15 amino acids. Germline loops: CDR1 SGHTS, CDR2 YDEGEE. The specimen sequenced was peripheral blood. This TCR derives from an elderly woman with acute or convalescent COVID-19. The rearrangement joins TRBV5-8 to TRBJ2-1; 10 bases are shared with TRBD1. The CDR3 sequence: CASSWGQGNYNEQFF. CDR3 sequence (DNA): TGTGCCAGCAGTTGGGGACAGGGGAACTACAATGAGCAGTTCTTC. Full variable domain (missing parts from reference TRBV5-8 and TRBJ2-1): EAGVTQSPTHLIKTRGQQATLRCSPISGHTSVYWYQQALGLGLQFLLWYDEGEERNRGNFPPRFSGRQFPNYSSELNVNALELEDSALYLCASSWGQGNYNEQFFGPGTRLTVL.